This paragraph reports one TCR beta chain. The same CDR3 arises from other DNA sequences in this sample as well. Per the study methods: Quantification of nucleated cells was approximated via reference gene primer amplification. Profiled with immunoSEQ multiplex PCR; TCRdb holds only in-frame clones, not every one. V and J calls and clone size are given by that table; D and trimming were obtained from the DNA. In the table there are around 700,000 clones, just under 90% of which are singletons. The sample comes from a study of blood T cell repertoires in COVID-19. At the level of the study: COVID-19 samples from acute and convalescent phases originated in the United States, Italy and Spain. The cDNA or gDNA used as material had been derived from T cells, B-cell-depleted T cells, or PBMCs.

The sequence came from a woman younger than 30 with acute or convalescent COVID-19. Sequences were obtained from peripheral blood.

The CDR3 coding sequence is TGCGCCAGCAGCTGGACTAGCGGGGGGGGCACAGATACGCAGTATTTT. Translation gives CASSWTSGGGTDTQYF. The V and J genes are TRBV5-1 and TRBJ2-3, with 15 bases identical to TRBD2. The CDR3 is 16 residues long. V was pared by 3 bases and J by 1 base, with 0 bases of the junction left unmatched. The germline CDR1 and CDR2 sequences are SGHRS and YFSETQ.